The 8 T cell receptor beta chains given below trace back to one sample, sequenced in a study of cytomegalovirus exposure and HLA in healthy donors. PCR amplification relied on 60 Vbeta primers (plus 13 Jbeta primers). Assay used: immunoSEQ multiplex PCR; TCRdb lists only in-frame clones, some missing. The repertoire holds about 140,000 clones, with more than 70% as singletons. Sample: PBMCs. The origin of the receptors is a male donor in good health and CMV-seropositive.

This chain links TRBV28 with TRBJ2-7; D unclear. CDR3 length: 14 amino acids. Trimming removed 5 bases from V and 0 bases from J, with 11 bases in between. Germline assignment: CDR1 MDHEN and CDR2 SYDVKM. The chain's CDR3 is CASSTPGSSYEQYF. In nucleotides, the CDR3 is TGTGCCAGCAGTACCCCGGGTTCCTCCTACGAGCAGTACTTC.

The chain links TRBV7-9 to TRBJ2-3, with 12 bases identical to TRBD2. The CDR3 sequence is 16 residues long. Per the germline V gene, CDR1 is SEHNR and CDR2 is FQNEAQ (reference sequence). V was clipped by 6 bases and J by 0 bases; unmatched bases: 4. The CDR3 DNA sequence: TGTGCCAGCAGGCCGACTAGCGGGAGAAGCACAGATACGCAGTATTTT. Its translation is CASRPTSGRSTDTQYF.

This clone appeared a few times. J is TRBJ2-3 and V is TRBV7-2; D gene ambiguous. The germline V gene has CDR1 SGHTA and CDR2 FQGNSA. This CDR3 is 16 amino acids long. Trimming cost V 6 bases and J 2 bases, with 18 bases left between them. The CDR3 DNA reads TGTGCCAGCAGACGCGGTCGAAACGCCTTCACAGATACGCAGTATTTT. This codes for CASRRGRNAFTDTQYF.

As DNA, the CDR3 is TGCGCCGGCGGGTACTTGGATACGCAGTATTTT. It specifies CAGGYLDTQYF. This chain uses TRBV10-2 with TRBJ2-3; the D gene is possibly TRBD2 (5 bases). The CDR3 runs 11 residues. CDR1 WSHSY and CDR2 SAAADI come from the germline V gene. V lost 11 bases and J lost 6, with 12 bases in between.

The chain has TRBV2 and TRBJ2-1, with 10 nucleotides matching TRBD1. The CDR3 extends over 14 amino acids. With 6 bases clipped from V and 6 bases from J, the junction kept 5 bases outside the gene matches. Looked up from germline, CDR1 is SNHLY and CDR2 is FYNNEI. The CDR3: CASSPGTGVNEQFF. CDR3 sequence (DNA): TGTGCCAGCAGCCCCGGGACAGGGGTCAATGAGCAGTTCTTC.

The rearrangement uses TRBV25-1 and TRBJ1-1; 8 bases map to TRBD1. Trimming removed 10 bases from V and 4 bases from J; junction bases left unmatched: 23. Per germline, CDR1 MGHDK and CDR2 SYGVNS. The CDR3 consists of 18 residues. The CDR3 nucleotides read TGTGCCACCACGACACAGGGGGGCCTCTTCGAGGTAGGCACTGAAGCTTTCTTT. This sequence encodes CATTTQGGLFEVGTEAFF.

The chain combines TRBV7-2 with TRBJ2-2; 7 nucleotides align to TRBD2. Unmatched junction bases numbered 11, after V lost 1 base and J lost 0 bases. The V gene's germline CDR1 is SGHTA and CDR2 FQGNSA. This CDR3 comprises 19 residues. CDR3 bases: TGTGCCAGCAGCTTAGTTTCGTTAGCGGGTACATCGAACACCGGGGAGCTGTTTTTT. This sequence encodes CASSLVSLAGTSNTGELFF.

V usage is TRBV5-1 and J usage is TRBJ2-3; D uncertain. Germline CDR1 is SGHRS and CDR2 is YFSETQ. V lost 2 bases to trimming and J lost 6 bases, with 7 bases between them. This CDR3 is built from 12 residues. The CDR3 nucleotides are TGCGCCAGCAGCTTATCGGAGGATACGCAGTATTTT. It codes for CASSLSEDTQYF.